This T cell receptor beta chain stems from a study of cytomegalovirus exposure and HLA in healthy donors. Losses at the gene ends were 3 bases for V and 7 bases for J; bases not matched to a gene: 6. The CDR3 extends over 15 amino acids. From germline, CDR1 is SEHNR and CDR2 FQNEAQ (reference sequence). This clone was seen a single time. The protocol was immunoSEQ multiplex PCR, while the TCRdb copy is restricted to in-frame clones and leaves out a portion. The sample lists some 84,000 clones; roughly 93% were seen once. V usage is TRBV7-9 and J usage is TRBJ2-1, with 10 bases identical to TRBD1. The sequencing input was PBMCs. The receptor comes from a man aged 25-45 years in good health and CMV-seronegative. The CDR3 region is CASSFRTGGLNEQFF. The CDR3, as DNA: TGTGCCAGCAGCTTCAGGACAGGGGGTCTTAATGAGCAGTTCTTC. The variable domain in full, with the rest retrieved from reference TRBV7-9 and TRBJ2-1, is DTGVSQNPRHKITKRGQNVTFRCDPISEHNRLYWYRQTLGQGPEFLTYFQNEAQLEKSRLLSDRFSAERPKGSFSTLEIQRTEQGDSAMYLCASSFRTGGLNEQFFGPGTRLTVL.